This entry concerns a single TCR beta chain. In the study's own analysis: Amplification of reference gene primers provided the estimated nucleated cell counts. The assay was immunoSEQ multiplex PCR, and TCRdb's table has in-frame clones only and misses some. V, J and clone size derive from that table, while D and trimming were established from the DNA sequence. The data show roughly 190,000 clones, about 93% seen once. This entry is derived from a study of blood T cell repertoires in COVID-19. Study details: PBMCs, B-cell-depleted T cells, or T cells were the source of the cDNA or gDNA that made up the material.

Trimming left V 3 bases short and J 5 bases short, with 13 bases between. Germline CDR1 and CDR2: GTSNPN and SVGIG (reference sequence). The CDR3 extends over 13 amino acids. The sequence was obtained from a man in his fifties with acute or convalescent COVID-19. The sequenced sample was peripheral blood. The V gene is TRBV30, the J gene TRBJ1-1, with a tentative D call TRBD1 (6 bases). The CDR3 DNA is TGTGCCTGGAGCCCCGGGAGGGGGACTGAAGCTTTCTTT. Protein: CAWSPGRGTEAFF.